Following are 32 T cell receptor beta chains from one sample sequenced in a study of OX40 agonist ivuxolimab in advanced cancers. Only in-frame clones appear in the TCRdb table, and some are missing; sequencing was by immunoSEQ multiplex PCR. The sample has 65,000 to 80,000 clones, approximately 91% seen once. The sequenced sample was CD4+ or CD8+ T cells sorted from blood, obtained in a trial of the OX40 agonist ivuxolimab. These receptors were taken from an adult with an advanced solid tumor such as melanoma, head and neck, liver or kidney cancer.

V usage is TRBV11-2 and J usage is TRBJ2-7; D gene unclear. Trimming took 5 bases from V and 9 from J, leaving 14 bases between them. This CDR3 comprises 12 residues. Germline assignment: CDR1 SGHAT and CDR2 FQNNGV. In nucleotides, the CDR3 is TGTGCCAGCAGCGCTGACATCCTCGGGCAGTACTTC. It specifies CASSADILGQYF.

The V gene is TRBV12-2, the J gene TRBJ2-1. TRBV12-2 is a recognized pseudogene. This CDR3 spans 15 amino acids. CDR3: CASRLLPSRVNEQFF. Written as DNA, the CDR3 is TGTGCAAGTCGCTTATTACCTAGCAGGGTCAATGAGCAGTTCTTC.

The CDR3 coding sequence is TGCGCCAGCAGCTTGGCTTCAACCCGGGGTGCGGAGACCCAGTACTTC. Protein product: CASSLASTRGAETQYF. The rearrangement uses TRBV5-1 and TRBJ2-5, with D perhaps matching TRBD2 (5 bases). The V end lost 0 bases, the J end lost 5 bases, and 17 bases lay between the germline ends. Germline lookup yields CDR1 SGHRS and CDR2 YFSETQ. The CDR3 runs 16 residues.

This chain joins TRBV4-3 and TRBJ2-1; 12 bases fit TRBD2. Germline trimming cut 3 bases from V and 6 bases from J; bases unmatched to any gene: 6. Germline loops: CDR1 LGHNA, CDR2 YSLEER. This CDR3 spans 16 amino acids. The CDR3, as DNA: TGCGCCAGCAGCCAGATTCAACTAGCGGGGGGCAATGAGCAGTTCTTC. Amino acid sequence: CASSQIQLAGGNEQFF.

The chain recombines TRBV5-1 with TRBJ2-2; D tentatively reads TRBD1 or TRBD2 (5 bases each). This CDR3 has 16 residues. Per the germline V gene, CDR1 is SGHRS and CDR2 is YFSETQ. V was shortened by 5 bases and J by 4 bases, with 18 bases between the two germline ends. This chain's CDR3 is CASSYSGPAGTGELFF. The DNA of the CDR3 is TGCGCCAGCAGTTACTCAGGGCCGGCGGGCACCGGGGAGCTGTTTTTT.

The chain is built from TRBV30 and TRBJ2-3, with a weak D call TRBD2 (5 bases). The V and J ends lost 2 bases and 5 bases respectively, with 14 bases between them. There are 14 residues in the CDR3. Germline values: CDR1 GTSNPN, CDR2 SVGIG (reference sequence). CDR3 residues: CAWSLPSRGDTQYF. CDR3 nucleotides: TGTGCCTGGAGTCTACCGAGCCGGGGAGATACGCAGTATTTT. Combining the CDR3 with reference TRBV30 and TRBJ2-3 gives the whole variable domain SQTIHQWPATLVQPVGSPLSLECTVEGTSNPNLYWYRQAAGRGLQLLFYSVGIGQISSEVPQNLSASRPQDRQFILSSKKLLLSDSGFYLCAWSLPSRGDTQYFGPGTRLTVL.

The rearrangement joins TRBV10-3 to TRBJ2-1; possible D gene TRBD2, 5 bases. This CDR3 has 14 residues. CDR1 and CDR2 (germline): ENHRY, SYGVKD. V shed 4 bases and J shed 5 bases, with 12 bases lying between them. Here the CDR3 reads CAISGGLENNEQFF. The CDR3, as DNA: TGTGCCATCAGTGGAGGGCTGGAAAACAATGAGCAGTTCTTC.

The rearrangement joins TRBV19 to TRBJ2-1; 15 bases are shared with TRBD2. With V trimmed by 5 bases and J by 8 bases, 7 bases remained unmatched. Germline-derived CDR1 and CDR2 are LNHDA and SQIVND (reference sequence). This CDR3 has 16 residues. For the CDR3, the DNA is TGTGCCAGTAGTGTAGGACTAGCGGGAGGGGGCGATGAGCAGTTCTTC. Amino acid sequence: CASSVGLAGGGDEQFF.

J is TRBJ1-1 and V is TRBV7-8; D is uncertain. Germline V gives CDR1 SGHVS, CDR2 FQNEAQ. The CDR3 runs 16 residues. V gave up 2 bases and J gave up 0 bases, with 13 bases separating them. CDR3 sequence (DNA): TGTGCCAGCAGCTTACCTCCCGGCAGACTGAACACTGAAGCTTTCTTT. As protein: CASSLPPGRLNTEAFF.

The chain carries TRBV2 and TRBJ1-1; D gene uncertain. V was cut by 7 bases and J by 1 base, with 13 bases left in between. The CDR3 runs to 14 residues. Germline CDR1 SNHLY, CDR2 FYNNEI. The chain's CDR3 is CASKPRQQNTEAFF. For the CDR3, the DNA is TGTGCCAGCAAACCCCGTCAACAGAACACTGAAGCTTTCTTT. Complete variable domain (other parts from reference TRBV2 and TRBJ1-1): EPEVTQTPSHQVTQMGQEVILRCVPISNHLYFYWYRQILGQKVEFLVSFYNNEISEKSEIFDDQFSVERPDGSNFTLKIRSTKLEDSAMYFCASKPRQQNTEAFFGQGTRLTVV.

The genes are TRBV18 and TRBJ2-3, with 7 nucleotides matching TRBD2. Per the germline V gene, CDR1 is KGHSH and CDR2 is LQKENI. Trimming removed 3 bases from V and 2 bases from J; junction bases left unmatched: 5. CDR3 size: 15 residues. Written as DNA, the CDR3 is TGTGCCAGCTCACCCTCAGGGACTACCACAGATACGCAGTATTTT. It yields the protein CASSPSGTTTDTQYF.

Only one count was recorded for this clone. The chain carries TRBV7-9 and TRBJ2-1, with 7 bases aligning to TRBD1. Germline loops: CDR1 SEHNR, CDR2 FQNEAQ (reference sequence). The CDR3 has 17 amino acids. Unmatched junction bases numbered 13, after V lost 5 bases and J lost 3 bases. Here the CDR3 DNA reads TGTGCCAGCAGCCCAGGACACAGGGACAGAAACTACAATGAGCAGTTCTTC. This encodes CASSPGHRDRNYNEQFF.

This chain joins TRBV6-5 and TRBJ1-4, with D uncertain. Per germline, CDR1 MNHEY and CDR2 SVGAGI. V was pared by 8 bases and J by 7 bases, with 20 bases between. The CDR3 has 15 amino acids. In DNA form, the CDR3 reads TGTGCCAGCTCTCCCGCTCGGGCGCGAGGTGAAAAACTGTTTTTT. This sequence encodes CASSPARARGEKLFF.

This chain links TRBV19 with TRBJ1-4; no clear D gene. The CDR3 consists of 16 residues. CDR1 LNHDA and CDR2 SQIVND come from the germline V gene (reference sequence). Trimming took off 0 bases at V and 7 bases at J, with 15 bases between the two ends. Here the CDR3 DNA reads TGTGCCAGTAGTATAGATCACCGACCCTGGGTTGAAAAACTGTTTTTT. Amino acid sequence: CASSIDHRPWVEKLFF.

This clone was found a few times. The chain carries TRBV5-5 and TRBJ2-1; 10 bases line up with TRBD2. V lost 0 bases, J lost 5 bases, and 5 bases stayed unmatched. Germline V gives CDR1 SGHKS, CDR2 YYEKEE (reference sequence). The CDR3 totals 16 residues. Here the CDR3 reads CASSLEGLADNNEQFF. DNA for the CDR3: TGTGCCAGCAGCTTGGAAGGACTAGCGGATAACAATGAGCAGTTCTTC.

The gene calls are TRBV2 and TRBJ2-7, with 10 bases aligning to TRBD1. The CDR3 has 14 residues. V trimming: 6 bases; J trimming: 4 bases; junction bases outside the gene matches: 6. Germline CDR1 and CDR2: SNHLY and FYNNEI. Here the CDR3 reads CASSGQGVLYEQYF. In DNA, the CDR3 is TGTGCCAGCAGCGGACAGGGGGTTCTTTACGAGCAGTACTTC.

The chain combines TRBV19 with TRBJ1-1; D gene ambiguous. The germline gives CDR1 LNHDA, CDR2 SQIVND (reference sequence). The CDR3 spans 12 residues. Trimming pared 7 bases from V and 4 bases from J, leaving 10 bases between. CDR3 amino acids: CASTRWRTEAFF. The CDR3 DNA sequence: TGTGCCAGTACTCGGTGGCGCACTGAAGCTTTCTTT.

The chain joins TRBV7-9 to TRBJ2-7; 7 bases line up with TRBD2. CDR3 size: 13 residues. Germline CDR1 and CDR2: SEHNR and FQNEAQ (reference sequence). Trimming cost V 3 bases and J 2 bases; bases outside gene matches: 1. CDR3 residues: CASSLGGTYEQYF. The CDR3 DNA reads as TGTGCCAGCAGCTTGGGAGGGACCTACGAGCAGTACTTC.

The chain is built from TRBV6-4 and TRBJ2-2; 9 bases agree with TRBD1. Trimming took 4 bases from V and 4 from J; bases not matched to a gene: 7. CDR1 is MRHNA and CDR2 is SNTAGT in the germline V gene. This CDR3 region has 16 residues. The CDR3 DNA reads TGTGCCAGCAGTGTCTCAGGGACAGGGAGCACCGGGGAGCTGTTTTTT. It translates to CASSVSGTGSTGELFF.

The V gene is TRBV5-4, the J gene TRBJ1-4; D is unresolved. V lost 4 bases and J 1 base, leaving 11 bases between the germline ends. This CDR3 contains 15 residues. Germline loops: CDR1 SGHNT, CDR2 YYREEE (reference sequence). The CDR3 sequence is CASSRQGLTNEKLFF. The DNA of the CDR3 is TGTGCCAGCAGCCGACAAGGACTAACTAATGAAAAACTGTTTTTT.

This rearrangement joins TRBV18 to TRBJ2-4; D is possibly TRBD1 (6 bases). V was shortened by 8 bases and J by 8 bases, with 22 bases between the two germline ends. This CDR3 has 15 amino acids. In germline, CDR1 is KGHSH, CDR2 LQKENI. CDR3 in DNA: TGTGCCAGCAATCCGGGACAAGGCTATGCGGACATTCAGTACTTC. It encodes CASNPGQGYADIQYF.

This clone was seen a few times. The gene calls are TRBV20-1 and TRBJ1-3, with no clear D. CDR1 is DFQATT, CDR2 SNEGSKA, per germline (reference sequence). The CDR3 extends over 11 amino acids. V was shortened by 7 bases and J by 0 bases, with 4 bases between the two germline ends. CDR3 residues: CSVPSGNTIYF. The CDR3 region has the DNA TGCAGTGTACCCTCTGGAAACACCATATATTTT.

The chain uses TRBV4-1 and TRBJ2-1, with D possibly matching TRBD2 (5 bases). The germline gives CDR1 MGHRA, CDR2 YSYEKL. The V end lost 0 bases, the J end lost 3 bases, and 9 bases lay between the germline ends. The CDR3 spans 15 residues. In DNA form, the CDR3 reads TGCGCCAGCAGCCAAGATCGCGGGCGCTACAATGAGCAGTTCTTC. It encodes CASSQDRGRYNEQFF.

This clone was observed a single time. CDR3 sequence (DNA): TGTGCCAGTAGGCGGGTACTCGGAGCGGTTCTGTTCAATGAGCAGTTCTTC. It codes for CASRRVLGAVLFNEQFF. J is TRBJ2-1 and V is TRBV19; maybe TRBD2 (5 bases). The CDR3 has 17 residues. Germline loops: CDR1 LNHDA, CDR2 SQIVND (reference sequence). V lost 6 bases, J lost 6 bases, and 24 bases lay in between.

The V gene is TRBV5-1, the J gene TRBJ1-1, with 9 bases matching TRBD1. Germline V gene sequence: CDR1 SGHRS, CDR2 YFSETQ. The length of the CDR3 is 15 residues. With 4 bases clipped from V and 3 bases from J, the junction kept 7 bases outside the gene matches. The CDR3 is CASSATGGAHTEAFF. DNA of the CDR3: TGCGCCAGCAGCGCGACAGGGGGGGCCCACACTGAAGCTTTCTTT.

V gene TRBV19 combines with J gene TRBJ2-5; 7 bases map to TRBD2. The ends lost 5 bases at V and 5 bases at J; junction bases unmatched: 2. Germline-derived CDR1 and CDR2 are LNHDA and SQIVND (reference sequence). The CDR3 loop spans 12 amino acids. The CDR3 sequence: CASSAGVETQYF. The CDR3 region has the DNA TGTGCCAGTAGTGCGGGAGTTGAGACCCAGTACTTC.

V is TRBV5-1 and J is TRBJ2-3; TRBD2 matches 13 bases. This CDR3 contains 16 residues. Germline CDR1 and CDR2: SGHRS and YFSETQ. V dropped 3 bases and J dropped 2; count of bases not matched to a gene: 3. The chain's CDR3 is CASSSGLAGNTDTQYF. The CDR3, as DNA: TGCGCCAGCAGCTCGGGACTAGCGGGAAACACAGATACGCAGTATTTT.

This clone appeared a single time. The rearrangement links TRBV25-1 to TRBJ2-7; no definite D call. Germline V gene lookup returns CDR1 MGHDK and CDR2 SYGVNS. The V end lost 2 bases, the J end lost 3 bases, and 5 bases lay between the germline ends. This CDR3 is 12 amino acids long. The CDR3 here is CASSERDYEQYF. The CDR3 DNA reads TGTGCCAGCAGTGAAAGGGACTACGAGCAGTACTTC.

J is TRBJ2-1 and V is TRBV19, with 9 bases identical to TRBD2. Trimming took 1 base from V and 8 from J; bases not matched to a gene: 6. The CDR3 is made up of 15 amino acids. Germline CDR1 and CDR2: LNHDA and SQIVND (reference sequence). The CDR3: CASSIGSGSLYEQFF. The CDR3 DNA sequence: TGTGCCAGTAGTATAGGTAGCGGGAGTTTGTATGAGCAGTTCTTC.

V and J are TRBV11-2 and TRBJ1-6; 7 positions match TRBD1. Germline V CDR1 and CDR2: SGHAT, FQNNGV. With 6 bases clipped from V and 5 bases from J, the junction kept 7 bases outside the gene matches. The CDR3 consists of 15 residues. The CDR3 spells CASRQIQGNNSPLHF. Written as DNA, the CDR3 is TGTGCCAGCAGGCAAATACAGGGGAATAATTCACCCCTCCACTTT.

The V gene is TRBV5-1, the J gene TRBJ2-3; D may match TRBD1 or TRBD2 (5 bases each). This CDR3 is 15 amino acids long. Germline CDR1 and CDR2: SGHRS and YFSETQ. V lost 4 bases to trimming and J lost 3 bases, with 15 bases between them. Here the CDR3 reads CASSAAGDQTDTQYF. CDR3 nucleotide sequence: TGCGCCAGCAGCGCTGCCGGGGACCAGACAGATACGCAGTATTTT.

The chain recombines TRBV7-8 with TRBJ1-5; the match to TRBD1 covers 8 bases. Looked up from germline, CDR1 is SGHVS and CDR2 is FQNEAQ. Unmatched junction bases numbered 9, after V lost 4 bases and J lost 4 bases. The CDR3 runs 16 residues. The CDR3 loop reads CASSSGGQAGNQPQHF. The CDR3 nucleotides read TGTGCCAGCAGCTCTGGGGGACAGGCGGGGAATCAGCCCCAGCATTTT.